This T cell receptor beta chain was retrieved from a study of blood T cell repertoires in COVID-19 (dated by TCRdb to 2019 to 2021). In the study overall: Samples covering the acute and convalescent phases of COVID-19 were provided by collaborators in the United States, Italy and Spain. The prospective study material was composed of cDNA or gDNA derived from T cells, B-cell-depleted T cells, or PBMCs. Subjects who had been exposed to COVID-19, were actively infected with it, or had recovered from it provided the deeply sampled blood TCRbeta repertoires that made up the dataset. The repertoires were made available in a free public database intended to serve as a resource for research on the immune response to SARS-CoV-2. Samples were obtained from the ongoing ImmuneRACE study (first 160 participants) and from about 1,300 subjects provided by 6 global collaborators. A de-identified subject ID, COVID-19 status, age in years and sex were almost always included in the sample metadata. Where HLA class I and class II types were available, the types were taken from metadata supplied by the sample provider, not from assay-based typing.

TCRbeta CDR3 regions were amplified from genomic DNA by means of the immunoSEQ Assay, a bias-controlled multiplex PCR. From the authors' description of their analysis: Nucleated cell counts per sample were estimated from amplification of reference gene primers within the assay. To quantify the absolute abundance of each unique TCRbeta CDR3 rearrangement, sequence reads were collapsed and filtered. Productive Simpson clonality was computed per sample as the square root of Simpson's diversity index over productive rearrangements. TCRdb mirrors the immuneACCESS table, restricted to in-frame sequences. Some clones are absent from its copies; in checked studies, under half trace to an unresolved V gene, and the reason for the others is unknown. For V, J and clone size, that table is used; D and trimming come from the DNA. The sample table records 45,000 or so clones; approximately 87% of these occur just once. Approximately 2.1% of the sample belongs to the ten largest clones.

This clone showed up just a few times. No cognate antigen has been identified for it. No much larger clone exists at a distance of one base, and base qualities are not known. One collaborating source in Seattle enrolled patients during active infection and followed them longitudinally through the course of disease. Whole blood was collected in K2EDTA tubes by collaborating institutions according to the institutions' own protocols. For TCRbeta analysis, collaborator samples were shipped as frozen whole blood, as isolated PBMCs, or as DNA extracted from either sample type. Results the study describes overall, beyond this receptor: How much clinical and demographic metadata was included differed by source and by participant, and the metadata was provided uncurated.

Material: peripheral blood. The receptor was derived from a woman of 80 years or more with COVID-19, enrolled during active disease.

The CDR3 reads CASSLGGSSYNSPLHF. The DNA is as follows: TGCGCCAGCAGCTTGGGCGGGAGCTCCTATAATTCACCCCTCCACTTT. In this chain, TRBV5-1 is recombined with TRBJ1-6; the D gene remains uncertain. Counted from cysteine to phenylalanine, this CDR3 has 16 amino acids. Only the CDR3 DNA stays, 48 bases, in frame from base 1. CDR1 and CDR2 are drawn from the germline V gene: SGHRS, YFSETQ. V and J are truncated by 0 bases and 0 bases respectively, leaving an intervening sequence of 7 bases.